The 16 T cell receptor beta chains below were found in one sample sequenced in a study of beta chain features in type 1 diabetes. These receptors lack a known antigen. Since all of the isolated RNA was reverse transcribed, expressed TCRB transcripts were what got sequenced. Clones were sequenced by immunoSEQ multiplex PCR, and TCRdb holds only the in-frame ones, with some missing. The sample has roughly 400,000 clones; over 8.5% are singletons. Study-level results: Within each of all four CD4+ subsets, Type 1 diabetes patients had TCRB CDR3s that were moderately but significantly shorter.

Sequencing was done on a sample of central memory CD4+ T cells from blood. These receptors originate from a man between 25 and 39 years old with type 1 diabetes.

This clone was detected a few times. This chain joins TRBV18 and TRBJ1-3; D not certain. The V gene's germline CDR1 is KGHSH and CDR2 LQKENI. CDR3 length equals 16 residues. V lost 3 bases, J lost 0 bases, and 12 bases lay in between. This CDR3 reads CASSPYDTSSGNTIYF. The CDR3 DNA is TGTGCCAGCTCACCTTACGACACAAGCTCTGGAAACACCATATATTTT.

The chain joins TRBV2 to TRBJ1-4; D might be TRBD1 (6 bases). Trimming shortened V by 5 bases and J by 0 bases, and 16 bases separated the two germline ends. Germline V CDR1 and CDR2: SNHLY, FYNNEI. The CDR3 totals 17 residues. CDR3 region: CASSPYGGSATNEKLFF. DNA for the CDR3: TGTGCCAGCAGTCCATATGGGGGCAGCGCAACTAATGAAAAACTGTTTTTT.

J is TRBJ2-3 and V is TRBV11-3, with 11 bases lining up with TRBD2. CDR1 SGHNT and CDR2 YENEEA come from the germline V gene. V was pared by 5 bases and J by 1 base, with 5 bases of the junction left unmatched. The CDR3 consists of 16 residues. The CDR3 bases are TGTGCCAGCAGCCGATGGGGACTAGCGGGCACAGATACGCAGTATTTT. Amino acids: CASSRWGLAGTDTQYF.

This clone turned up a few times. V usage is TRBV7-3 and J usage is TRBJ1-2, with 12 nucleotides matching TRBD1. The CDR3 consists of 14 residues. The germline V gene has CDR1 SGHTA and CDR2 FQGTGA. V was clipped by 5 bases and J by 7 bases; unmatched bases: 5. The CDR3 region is CASSRPGQGAGYTF. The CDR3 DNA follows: TGTGCCAGCAGCCGACCGGGACAGGGGGCTGGCTACACCTTC.

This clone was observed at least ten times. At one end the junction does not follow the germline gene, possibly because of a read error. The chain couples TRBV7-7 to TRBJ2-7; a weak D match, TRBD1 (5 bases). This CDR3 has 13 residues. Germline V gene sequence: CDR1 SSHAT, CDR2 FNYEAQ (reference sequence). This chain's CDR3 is CASSQGLPYEQYF. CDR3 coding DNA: TGTGCTAGCAGCCAGGGATTGCCCTACGAGCAGTACTTC.

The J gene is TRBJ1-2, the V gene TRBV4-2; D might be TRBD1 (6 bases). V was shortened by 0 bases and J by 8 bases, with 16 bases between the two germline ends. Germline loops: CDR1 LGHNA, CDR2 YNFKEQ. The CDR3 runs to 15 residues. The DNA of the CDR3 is TGTGCCAGCAGCCAAGATAGTTCGGACAGTCGAGGCTACACCTTC. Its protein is CASSQDSSDSRGYTF.

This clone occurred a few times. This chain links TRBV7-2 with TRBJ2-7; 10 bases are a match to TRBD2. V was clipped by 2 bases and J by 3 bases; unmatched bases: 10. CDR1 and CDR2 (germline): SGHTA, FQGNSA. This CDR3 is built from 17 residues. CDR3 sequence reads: CASSLYFPSGSNYEQYF. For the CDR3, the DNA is TGTGCCAGCAGCTTATATTTCCCTAGCGGGAGTAACTACGAGCAGTACTTC.

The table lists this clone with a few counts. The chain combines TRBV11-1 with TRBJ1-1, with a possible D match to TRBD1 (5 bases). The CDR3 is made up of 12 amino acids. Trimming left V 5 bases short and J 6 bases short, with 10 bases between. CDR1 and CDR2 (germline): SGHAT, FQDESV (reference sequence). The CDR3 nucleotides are TGTGCCAGCAGCGCTCAGGGACCTGAAGCTTTCTTT. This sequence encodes CASSAQGPEAFF.

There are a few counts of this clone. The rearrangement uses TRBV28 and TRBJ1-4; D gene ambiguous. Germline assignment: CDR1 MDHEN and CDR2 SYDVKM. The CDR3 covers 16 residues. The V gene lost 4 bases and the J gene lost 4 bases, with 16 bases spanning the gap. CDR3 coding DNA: TGTGCCAGCAGTTCCTTCGACCTCTCCCTTAATGAAAAACTGTTTTTT. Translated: CASSSFDLSLNEKLFF.

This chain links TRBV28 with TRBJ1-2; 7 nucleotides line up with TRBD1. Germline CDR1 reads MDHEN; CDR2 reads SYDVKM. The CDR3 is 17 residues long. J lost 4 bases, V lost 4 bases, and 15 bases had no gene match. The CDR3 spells CASSSLRQGSRIYGYTF. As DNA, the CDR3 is TGTGCCAGCAGTTCTTTGCGACAGGGCTCCCGCATCTATGGCTACACCTTC.

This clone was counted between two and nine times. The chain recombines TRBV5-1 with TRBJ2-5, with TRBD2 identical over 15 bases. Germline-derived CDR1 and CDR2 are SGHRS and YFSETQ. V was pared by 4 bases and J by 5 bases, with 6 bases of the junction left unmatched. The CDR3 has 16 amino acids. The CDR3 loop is CASSVGTSGRSETQYF. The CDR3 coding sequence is TGCGCCAGCAGCGTAGGGACTAGCGGGAGGAGCGAGACCCAGTACTTC.

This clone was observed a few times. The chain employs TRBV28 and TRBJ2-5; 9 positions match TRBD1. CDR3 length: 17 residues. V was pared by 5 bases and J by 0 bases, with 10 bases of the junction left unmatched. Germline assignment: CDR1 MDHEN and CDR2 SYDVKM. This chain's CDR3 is CASSDLTGGPYQETQYF. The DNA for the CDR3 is TGTGCCAGCAGTGATCTTACAGGGGGCCCGTACCAAGAGACCCAGTACTTC.

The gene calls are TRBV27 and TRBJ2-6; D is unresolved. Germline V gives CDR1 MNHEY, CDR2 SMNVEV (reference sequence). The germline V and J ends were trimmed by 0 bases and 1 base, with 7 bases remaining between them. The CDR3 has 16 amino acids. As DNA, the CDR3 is TGTGCCAGCAGTTTATCGAAGATGTCTGGGGCCAACGTCCTGACTTTC. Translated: CASSLSKMSGANVLTF.

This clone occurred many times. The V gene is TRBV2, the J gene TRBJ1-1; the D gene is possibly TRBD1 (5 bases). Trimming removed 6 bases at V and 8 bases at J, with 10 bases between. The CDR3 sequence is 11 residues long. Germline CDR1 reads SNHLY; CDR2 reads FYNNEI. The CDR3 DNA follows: TGTGCCAGCAGCTTAAACAGGGAAGCTTTCTTT. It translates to CASSLNREAFF.

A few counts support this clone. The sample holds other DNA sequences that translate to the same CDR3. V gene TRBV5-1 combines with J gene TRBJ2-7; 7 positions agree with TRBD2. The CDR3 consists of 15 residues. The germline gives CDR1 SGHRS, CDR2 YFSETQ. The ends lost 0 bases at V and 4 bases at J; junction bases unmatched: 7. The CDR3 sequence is CASSLEGGSLYEQYF. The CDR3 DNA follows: TGCGCCAGCAGCTTGGAGGGCGGGAGCTTATACGAGCAGTACTTC. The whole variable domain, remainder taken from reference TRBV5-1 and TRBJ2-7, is KAGVTQTPRYLIKTRGQQVTLSCSPISGHRSVSWYQQTPGQGLQFLFEYFSETQRNKGNFPGRFSGRQFSNSRSEMNVSTLELGDSALYLCASSLEGGSLYEQYFGPGTRLTVT.

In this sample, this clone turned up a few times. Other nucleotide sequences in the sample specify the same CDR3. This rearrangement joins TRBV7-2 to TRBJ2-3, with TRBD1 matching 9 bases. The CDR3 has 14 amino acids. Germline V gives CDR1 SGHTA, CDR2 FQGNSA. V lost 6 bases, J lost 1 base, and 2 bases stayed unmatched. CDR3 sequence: CASRDRGGTDTQYF. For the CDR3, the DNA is TGTGCCAGCAGGGACAGGGGAGGCACAGATACGCAGTATTTT.